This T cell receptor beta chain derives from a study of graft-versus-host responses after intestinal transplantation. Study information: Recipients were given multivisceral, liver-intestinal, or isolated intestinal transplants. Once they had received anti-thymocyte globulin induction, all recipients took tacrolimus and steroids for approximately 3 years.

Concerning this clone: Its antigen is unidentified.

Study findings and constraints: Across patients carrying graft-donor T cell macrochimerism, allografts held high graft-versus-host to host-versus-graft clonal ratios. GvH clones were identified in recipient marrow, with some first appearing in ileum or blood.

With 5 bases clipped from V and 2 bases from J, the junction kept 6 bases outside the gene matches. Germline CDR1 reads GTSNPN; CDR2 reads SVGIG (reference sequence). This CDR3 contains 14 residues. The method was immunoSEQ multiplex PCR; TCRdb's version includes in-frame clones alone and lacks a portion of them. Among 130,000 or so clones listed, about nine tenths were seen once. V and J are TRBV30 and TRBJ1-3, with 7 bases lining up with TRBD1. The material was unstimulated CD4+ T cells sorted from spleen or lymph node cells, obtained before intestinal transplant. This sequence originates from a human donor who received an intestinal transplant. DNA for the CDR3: TGTGCCTGGGGAGCCGGGACAGCTGGAAACACCATATATTTT. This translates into CAWGAGTAGNTIYF.